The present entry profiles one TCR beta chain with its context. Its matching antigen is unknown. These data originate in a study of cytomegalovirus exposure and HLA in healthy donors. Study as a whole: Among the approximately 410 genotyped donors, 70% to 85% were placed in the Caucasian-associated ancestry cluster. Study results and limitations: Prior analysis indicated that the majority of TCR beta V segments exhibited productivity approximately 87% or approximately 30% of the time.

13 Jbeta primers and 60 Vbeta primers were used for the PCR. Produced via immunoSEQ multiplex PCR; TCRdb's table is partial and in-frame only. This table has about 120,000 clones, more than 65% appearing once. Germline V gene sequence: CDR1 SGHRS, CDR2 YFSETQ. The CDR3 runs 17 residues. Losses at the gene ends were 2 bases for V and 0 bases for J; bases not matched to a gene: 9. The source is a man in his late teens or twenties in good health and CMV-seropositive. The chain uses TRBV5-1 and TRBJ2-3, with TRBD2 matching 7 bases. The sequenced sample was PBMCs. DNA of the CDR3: TGCGCCAGCAGCTTCTCGCCTAGCGGCTTTAGCACAGATACGCAGTATTTT. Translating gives CASSFSPSGFSTDTQYF. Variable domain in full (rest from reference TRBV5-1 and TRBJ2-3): KAGVTQTPRYLIKTRGQQVTLSCSPISGHRSVSWYQQTPGQGLQFLFEYFSETQRNKGNFPGRFSGRQFSNSRSEMNVSTLELGDSALYLCASSFSPSGFSTDTQYFGPGTRLTVL.